This T cell receptor beta chain was sequenced during a study of blood T cell repertoires in COVID-19. Study as a whole: Sources were T cells, B-cell-depleted T cells, or PBMCs; the material itself was cDNA or gDNA.

All enrollees were roughly 18 to 90 years old and from approximately 24 US areas. Assignment of participants to cohorts was predicated upon participant-reported clinical history. Per the germline V gene, CDR1 is SQVTM and CDR2 is ANQGSEA. V lost 4 bases to trimming and J lost 8 bases; unmatched junction nucleotides: 7. The CDR3 loop spans 12 amino acids. Source study methods: It was from reference gene primer amplification that nucleated cell counts were estimated. The table came from immunoSEQ multiplex PCR; TCRdb's copy has only in-frame clones and leaves some out. Clone size and V and J calls were adopted from that table, with D and trimming inferred from the DNA. Of about 200,000 clones listed, 85% are singletons.

The gene calls are TRBV29-1 and TRBJ1-2, with TRBD1 matching 7 bases. The origin of this receptor is a man aged 35-49 years who had recovered from COVID-19. Sequenced: PBMCs or T cells enriched from blood (not recorded which). This chain's CDR3 is CSVAQGLGGYTF. The DNA for the CDR3 is TGCAGCGTTGCACAGGGGTTGGGGGGCTACACCTTC.